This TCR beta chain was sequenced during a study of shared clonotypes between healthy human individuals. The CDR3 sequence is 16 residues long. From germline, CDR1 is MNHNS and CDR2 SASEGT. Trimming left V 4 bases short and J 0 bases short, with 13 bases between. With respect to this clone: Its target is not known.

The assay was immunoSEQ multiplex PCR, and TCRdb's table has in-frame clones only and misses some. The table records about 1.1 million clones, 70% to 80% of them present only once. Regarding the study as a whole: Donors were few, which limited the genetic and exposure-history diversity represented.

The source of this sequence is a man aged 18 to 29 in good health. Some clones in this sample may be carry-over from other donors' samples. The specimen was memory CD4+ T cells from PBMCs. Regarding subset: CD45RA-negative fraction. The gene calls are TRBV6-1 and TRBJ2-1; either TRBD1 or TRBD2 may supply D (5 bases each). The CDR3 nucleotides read TGTGCCAGCAGTGCTAGGGGCGGGTTCTCCTACAATGAGCAGTTCTTC. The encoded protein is CASSARGGFSYNEQFF.